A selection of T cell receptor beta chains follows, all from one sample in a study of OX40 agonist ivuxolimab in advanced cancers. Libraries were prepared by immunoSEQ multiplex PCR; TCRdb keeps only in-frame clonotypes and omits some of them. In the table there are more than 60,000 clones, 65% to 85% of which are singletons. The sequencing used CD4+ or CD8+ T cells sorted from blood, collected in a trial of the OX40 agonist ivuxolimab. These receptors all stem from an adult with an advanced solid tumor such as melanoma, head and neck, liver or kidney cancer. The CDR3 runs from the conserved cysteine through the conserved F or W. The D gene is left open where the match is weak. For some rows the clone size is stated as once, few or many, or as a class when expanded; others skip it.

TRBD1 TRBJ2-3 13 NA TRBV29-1 TGCAGCGTTGAAGGGGACAGGGGGCGAACGCAGTATTTT CSVEGDRGRTQYF
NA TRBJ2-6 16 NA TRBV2 TGTGCCAGCGGGGGCGGGATAATAGCTGGGGCCAACGTCCTGACTTTC CASGGGIIAGANVLTF
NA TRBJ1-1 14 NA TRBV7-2 TGTGCCAGCAGCTTGGACAACAGGAACACTGAAGCTTTCTTT CASSLDNRNTEAFF
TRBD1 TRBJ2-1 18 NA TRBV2 TGTGCCAGCAGTGAAGCGCTTCTTCAGGGGGCGAGCCTGAATGAGCAGTTCTTC CASSEALLQGASLNEQFF
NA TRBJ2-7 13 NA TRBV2 TGTGCCACCCAGACAGGCGCCGCCTACGAGCAGTACTTC CATQTGAAYEQYF
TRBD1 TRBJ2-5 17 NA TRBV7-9 TGTGCCAGCAGCAACTTACCGGGACAGGGGGATAGGGAGACCCAGTACTTC CASSNLPGQGDRETQYF
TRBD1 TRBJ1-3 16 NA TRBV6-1 TGTGCCAGCAGTGAAGGACAGGGGAGCTCTGGAAACACCATATATTTT CASSEGQGSSGNTIYF
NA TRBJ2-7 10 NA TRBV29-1 TGCAGCGCGGGACACGGCGAGCAGTACTTC CSAGHGEQYF
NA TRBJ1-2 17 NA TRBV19 TGTGCCAGTATGTCCTGGAGTGGCGGGAGATTCAACTATGGCTACACCTTC CASMSWSGGRFNYGYTF
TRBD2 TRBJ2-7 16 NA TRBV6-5 TGTGCCAGCAGTTATTCCTGGCGGGGGGGCTCCTACGAGCAGTACTTC CASSYSWRGGSYEQYF
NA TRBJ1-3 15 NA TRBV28 TGTGCCAGCTGTGGCACTGCAGTGGACGGAAACACCATATATTTT CASCGTAVDGNTIYF
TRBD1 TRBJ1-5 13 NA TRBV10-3 TGTGCCATCAGCACAGGGGATCATCAGCCCCAGCATTTT CAISTGDHQPQHF
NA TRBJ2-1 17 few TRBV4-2 TGTGCCAGCAGCCAAGATTGGGGGGGGCCGCCCTACAATGAGCAGTTCTTC CASSQDWGGPPYNEQFF
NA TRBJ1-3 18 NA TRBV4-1 TGCGCCAGCAGCCAAGGGCCTGGGGGGTTAGGCTCTGGAAACACCATATATTTT CASSQGPGGLGSGNTIYF